This T cell receptor beta chain stems from a study of T cells in tumors after PD-1 blockade. In the study overall: During anti-PD-1 treatment, some patients continued daily vismodegib 150 mg.

The CDR3 is made up of 13 amino acids. In germline, CDR1 is LGHNA, CDR2 YNFKEQ. The V and J ends lost 4 bases and 2 bases, in that order; junction bases with no gene match: 2. This clone has just a few counts. This table comes from immunoSEQ multiplex PCR, and its TCRdb copy is limited to in-frame clones, with some not included. The sample includes around 21,000 clones, over 70% of them seen just once. This clonotype originated in a human donor with advanced basal cell or squamous cell carcinoma (not recorded which). The sequencing used PBMCs, collected after anti-PD-1 therapy. V and J are TRBV4-2 and TRBJ2-7, with 7 bases fitting TRBD1. This CDR3 is CASSRGQAYEQYF. CDR3 DNA sequence: TGTGCCAGCAGCCGTGGACAGGCCTACGAGCAGTACTTC.